This entry lists 19 T cell receptor beta chains sequenced from one sample in a study of Ad26.COV2.S vaccination and SARS-CoV-2 variants. Specified treatment: some 19 received Ad26.COV2.S at low or high dose, single or two shots; five or six received placebo; per-sample allocation not given. Samples came from day 63 after the first vaccine or placebo injection. Sequencing was performed with immunoSEQ multiplex PCR; in TCRdb, only in-frame clones are kept and a portion is missing. The sample yields about 420,000 clones, around nine tenths seen once. The sequences come from peripheral blood, collected in a trial of Ad26.COV2.S vaccine versus placebo. These receptor sequences come from a person between 18 and 65 years old who received the Ad26.COV2.S COVID-19 vaccine or a placebo.

This clone appeared a few times. The J gene is TRBJ2-1, the V gene TRBV11-2, with D maybe TRBD1 (6 bases). Per the germline V gene, CDR1 is SGHAT and CDR2 is FQNNGV. V lost 5 bases and J 1 base, leaving 12 bases between the germline ends. The CDR3 length is 15 residues. CDR3 region: CASSPPRGSYNEQFF. The DNA for the CDR3 is TGTGCCAGCAGCCCACCGAGGGGGTCCTACAATGAGCAGTTCTTC. Full variable domain (remainder filled in from reference TRBV11-2 and TRBJ2-1): EAGVAQSPRYKIIEKRQSVAFWCNPISGHATLYWYQQILGQGPKLLIQFQNNGVVDDSQLPKDRFSAERLKGVDSTLKIQPAKLEDSAVYLCASSPPRGSYNEQFFGPGTRLTVL.

V usage is TRBV3-1 (or the pseudogene TRBV3-2) and J usage is TRBJ2-5; a weak D match, TRBD1 (6 bases). The CDR3 has 16 residues. V was shortened by 3 bases and J by 5 bases, with 19 bases between the two germline ends. CDR1 is LGHDT and CDR2 is YNNKEL in the germline V gene (reference sequence). The CDR3 protein is CASSHEAKGGMETQYF. The CDR3, as DNA: TGTGCCAGCAGCCACGAGGCGAAAGGGGGAATGGAGACCCAGTACTTC.

This clone appeared a few times. V is TRBV10-3 and J is TRBJ2-5; 12 bases are a match to TRBD2. The V gene end was trimmed by 3 bases and the J gene end by 9 bases; junction bases not matched to a gene: 5. Germline V CDR1 and CDR2: ENHRY, SYGVKD. This CDR3 has 14 residues. In DNA, the CDR3 is TGTGCCATCAGTGACAGTACTAGCGGGGGGCCCCAGTACTTC. Its translation is CAISDSTSGGPQYF.

V usage is TRBV27 and J usage is TRBJ2-2; D is ambiguous. V gave up 8 bases and J gave up 1 base, with 8 bases separating them. CDR1 and CDR2 (germline): MNHEY, SMNVEV (reference sequence). CDR3 length equals 13 residues. DNA for the CDR3: TGTGCCAGCGGGCAGGTGAACACCGGGGAGCTGTTTTTT. It yields the protein CASGQVNTGELFF.

The chain links TRBV7-2 to TRBJ1-6; D is unclear. V lost 5 bases and J 0 bases, leaving 11 bases between the germline ends. The CDR3 is made up of 16 amino acids. The germline CDR1 and CDR2 sequences are SGHTA and FQGNSA. This CDR3 is CASSPDQRSYNSPLHF. In nucleotides, the CDR3 is TGTGCCAGCAGCCCGGACCAGCGCTCCTATAATTCACCCCTCCACTTT.

V gene TRBV29-1 combines with J gene TRBJ1-2; 7 positions agree with TRBD1. CDR3 length equals 13 residues. In germline, CDR1 is SQVTM, CDR2 ANQGSEA. The V and J ends lost 5 bases and 4 bases, in that order; junction bases with no gene match: 7. In nucleotides, the CDR3 is TGCAGCGTTAGACAGGGTAGGGGCTATGGCTACACCTTC. Its protein is CSVRQGRGYGYTF. The full variable domain, rest sourced from reference TRBV29-1 and TRBJ1-2, is SAVISQKPSRDICQRGTSLTIQCQVDSQVTMMFWYRQQPGQSLTLIATANQGSEATYESGFVIDKFPISRPNLTFSTLTVSNMSPEDSSIYLCSVRQGRGYGYTFGSGTRLTVV.

Of note for this clone: Other DNA sequences in this specimen translate into the identical CDR3. This sequence joins TRBV2 and TRBJ2-7; tentatively, D is TRBD1 or TRBD2 (5 bases each). CDR3 length: 12 residues. Trimming cost V 7 bases and J 1 base, with 8 bases left between them. CDR1 and CDR2 (germline): SNHLY, FYNNEI. DNA for the CDR3: TGTGCCAGCAAAGAGGGGTCCTACGAGCAGTACTTC. This translates into CASKEGSYEQYF.

The chain is built from TRBV7-9 and TRBJ1-3, with D possibly being TRBD1 (5 bases). Per germline, CDR1 SEHNR and CDR2 FQNEAQ (reference sequence). The CDR3 runs 16 residues. Trimming removed 0 bases from V and 0 bases from J, with 9 bases in between. In nucleotides, the CDR3 is TGTGCCAGCAGCTTAGCATGGGGGATCTCTGGAAACACCATATATTTT. Translation: CASSLAWGISGNTIYF.

The rearrangement joins TRBV2 to TRBJ1-3, with unresolved D. CDR1 is SNHLY and CDR2 is FYNNEI in the germline V gene. The CDR3 runs to 15 residues. Trimming stripped 6 bases from V and 2 bases from J, with 14 bases between. The DNA for the CDR3 is TGTGCCAGCAGCGGCAGTCTAGTCACTGGAAACACCATATATTTT. Its protein is CASSGSLVTGNTIYF. Combining the CDR3 with reference TRBV2 and TRBJ1-3 gives the whole variable domain EPEVTQTPSHQVTQMGQEVILRCVPISNHLYFYWYRQILGQKVEFLVSFYNNEISEKSEIFDDQFSVERPDGSNFTLKIRSTKLEDSAMYFCASSGSLVTGNTIYFGEGSWLTVV.

This sequence joins TRBV5-1 and TRBJ2-2, with D unclear. The CDR3 loop spans 13 amino acids. V was clipped by 0 bases and J by 5 bases, with 5 bases between them. The germline V gene has CDR1 SGHRS and CDR2 YFSETQ. As DNA, the CDR3 is TGCGCCAGCAGCTTGGCCGAGACCGGGGAGCTGTTTTTT. It is translated as CASSLAETGELFF.

This clone was observed a few times. The chain has TRBV19 and TRBJ1-6, with 9 bases lining up with TRBD1. J was trimmed by 7 bases and V by 1 base; bases with no gene match: 2. Germline V gene data show CDR1 as LNHDA and CDR2 as SQIVND (reference sequence). The CDR3 sequence is 15 residues long. The CDR3 DNA reads as TGTGCCAGTAGTATAGCCGGGACAGGGAATTCACCCCTCCACTTT. Translated: CASSIAGTGNSPLHF.

The chain has TRBV11-2 and TRBJ2-7; D tentatively reads TRBD1 or TRBD2 (5 bases each). CDR3 length: 15 residues. The V end was cut by 5 bases, the J end by 1 base, with 15 bases between. Germline lookup yields CDR1 SGHAT and CDR2 FQNNGV. The CDR3, as DNA: TGTGCCAGCAGCCGGGACCTCCCCACATCCTACGAGCAGTACTTC. Translated, it gives CASSRDLPTSYEQYF.

The chain joins TRBV19 to TRBJ2-3; 10 bases align to TRBD2. The V gene end was trimmed by 4 bases and the J gene end by 2 bases; junction bases not matched to a gene: 9. The CDR3 runs to 17 residues. Germline V lookup: CDR1 LNHDA, CDR2 SQIVND (reference sequence). CDR3 sequence: CASSTRTSGSYTDTQYF. The CDR3, as DNA: TGTGCCAGTAGTACGCGGACTAGCGGCTCCTACACAGATACGCAGTATTTT.

The V and J genes are TRBV11-3 and TRBJ2-1, with TRBD2 identical over 8 bases. CDR3 length: 15 residues. Germline CDR1 reads SGHNT; CDR2 reads YENEEA. Losses at the gene ends were 1 base for V and 4 bases for J; bases not matched to a gene: 3. Written as DNA, the CDR3 is TGTGCCAGCAGCTTAGGAAGCGGGGGATACAATGAGCAGTTCTTC. Amino acids: CASSLGSGGYNEQFF.

CDR3 in DNA: TGTGCCAGCAGTTTAGTAGGGACAGGGGGATATGGCTACACCTTC. Its protein is CASSLVGTGGYGYTF. This chain joins TRBV28 and TRBJ1-2; 11 positions agree with TRBD1. The CDR3 has 15 residues. The J segment lost 5 bases and the V segment lost 2 bases, leaving 4 bases of the junction unmatched. From germline, CDR1 is MDHEN and CDR2 SYDVKM.

V usage is TRBV28 and J usage is TRBJ2-1, with D possibly TRBD1 on 6 matching bases. Germline V lookup: CDR1 MDHEN, CDR2 SYDVKM. V lost 3 bases and J lost 7, with 16 bases in between. The CDR3 consists of 15 residues. CDR3 loop: CASSFQGRSSNEQFF. CDR3 coding DNA: TGTGCCAGCAGTTTCCAGGGGCGGAGTAGTAATGAGCAGTTCTTC.

The chain joins TRBV3-1 (or the pseudogene TRBV3-2) to TRBJ1-2; 10 bases are shared with TRBD1. J lost 2 bases, V lost 4 bases, and 7 bases had no gene match. CDR3 length equals 16 residues. Germline lookup yields CDR1 LGHDT and CDR2 YNNKEL (reference sequence). CDR3 coding DNA: TGTGCCAGCAGCCCTGGATGGGACAGGGGAAACTATGGCTACACCTTC. Translated, it gives CASSPGWDRGNYGYTF.

The chain uses TRBV7-6 and TRBJ2-2, with D tentatively TRBD1 (6 bases). V was shortened by 5 bases and J by 2 bases, with 18 bases between the two germline ends. In germline, CDR1 is SGHVS, CDR2 FNYEAQ. The CDR3 runs to 17 residues. CDR3 nucleotides: TGTGCCAGCAGCCCCCGGGTGGCCAGGGGCAACACCGGGGAGCTGTTTTTT. This sequence encodes CASSPRVARGNTGELFF.

The chain joins TRBV28 to TRBJ1-6, with D unresolved. The CDR3 consists of 11 residues. V gave up 1 base and J gave up 8 bases, with 0 bases separating them. Germline loops: CDR1 MDHEN, CDR2 SYDVKM. The CDR3: CASSLYSPLHF. In DNA form, the CDR3 reads TGTGCCAGCAGTTTATATTCACCCCTCCACTTT.